This TCR beta chain was sequenced for a study of shared T cell receptors in the human thymus. Germline lookup yields CDR1 SGHVS and CDR2 FNYEAQ. The CDR3 is made up of 16 amino acids. The V gene end was trimmed by 1 base and the J gene end by 8 bases; junction bases not matched to a gene: 6. Produced via immunoSEQ multiplex PCR; TCRdb's table is partial and in-frame only. The data contain fewer than 700,000 clones, roughly 88% of them singletons. This same sample was also taken into another study, of human thymus T cells. That source reports: Infants, healthy and Finnish, who were having corrective surgery for congenital heart defects served as donors. Obtained as resections during corrective heart surgery, the thymus tissue was then studied. Thymic as well as blood repertoires seemed to favor certain V and J genes unevenly.

The specimen was thymocytes. The chain joins TRBV7-6 to TRBJ2-1; 12 nucleotides align to TRBD2. This sequence originates from a boy less than two years old with a congenital heart defect. The CDR3 DNA is TGTGCCAGCAGCTTAGTCGAGACTAGCGGGAGCGATGAGCAGTTCTTC. This translates into CASSLVETSGSDEQFF. Complete variable domain (other parts from reference TRBV7-6 and TRBJ2-1): GAGVSQSPRYKVTKRGQDVALRCDPISGHVSLYWYRQALGQGPEFLTYFNYEAQQDKSGLPNDRFSAERPEGSISTLTIQRTEQRDSAMYRCASSLVETSGSDEQFFGPGTRLTVL.